These 20 T cell receptor beta chains share one sample of origin, sequenced in a study of low-dose radiotherapy and immunotherapy resistance in tumors. Documented time point: after trial treatment. The treatment was: LDRT plus nivolumab, ipilimumab, low-dose cyclophosphamide and aspirin (RACIN trial). Gene-specific TRAV and TRBV primers were used for first-strand cDNA, covering alpha and beta chains. Both a constant-region primer and a V-primer adapter served to amplify TCRs across 15 to 25 PCR cycles. TCRdb redid the calling of the reads with MiXCR, one entry per CDR3 protein. The sample has some 100,000 distinct CDR3 sequences, less than 25% seen once. The starting material was PBMCs, obtained after low-dose radiotherapy plus immunotherapy. The receptors here all came from a male donor with prostate cancer.

This clonotype appeared many times. The CDR3 DNA follows: TGTGCCAGCCACGAGCAGTACTTC. Translating it yields CASHEQYF. The chain employs TRBV21-1 and TRBJ2-7. TRBV21-1 is reported as a pseudogene. The CDR3 totals 8 residues.

This clonotype was recorded many times. The J gene is TRBJ2-7, the V gene TRBV20-1; D is possibly TRBD1 (6 bases). The V gene's germline CDR1 is DFQATT and CDR2 SNEGSKA (reference sequence). The CDR3 runs to 15 residues. Trimming shortened V by 0 bases and J by 6 bases, and 18 bases separated the two germline ends. The CDR3 region has the DNA TGCAGTGCTAGAGATGTGAGGAGTGGGGGCGTCGAGCAGTACTTC. Residues: CSARDVRSGGVEQYF.

The chain couples TRBV30 to TRBJ2-1, with 9 bases matching TRBD2. V shed 0 bases and J 5 bases; nucleotides not matched to a gene: 8. Germline-derived CDR1 and CDR2 are GTSNPN and SVGIG (reference sequence). The CDR3 is 16 amino acids. Written as DNA, the CDR3 is TGTGCCTGGAGTGTTCTTGGGCCTAGCGGGGACAATGAGCAGTTCTTC. Translation gives CAWSVLGPSGDNEQFF.

This clonotype was seen ten or more times. The chain is built from TRBV19 and TRBJ2-3; 12 bases fit TRBD2. The CDR3 has 15 residues. The germline CDR1 and CDR2 sequences are LNHDA and SQIVND (reference sequence). Losses at the gene ends were 6 bases for V and 8 bases for J; bases not matched to a gene: 9. The CDR3 DNA reads TGTGCCAGTAGAATGACTAGCGGGAGTCCGGGTACGCAGTATTTT. It encodes CASRMTSGSPGTQYF. Based on the CDR3 plus reference TRBV19 and TRBJ2-3, the full variable domain is DGGITQSPKYLFRKEGQNVTLSCEQNLNHDAMYWYRQDPGQGLRLIYYSQIVNDFQKGDIAEGYSVSREKKESFPLTVTSAQKNPTAFYLCASRMTSGSPGTQYFGPGTRLTVL.

This sequence joins TRBV7-2 and TRBJ1-5; maybe TRBD1 (5 bases). The J call is in doubt because the DNA end fits TRBJ2-3 better. CDR1 and CDR2 (germline): SGHTA, FQGNSA. CDR3 size: 15 residues. CDR3 coding DNA: TGTGCCAGCAGCTTAGTTACAGGTCCCGATCAGCCCCAGTATTTT. This translates into CASSLVTGPDQPQYF.

In its sample, this clonotype was seen many times. This chain uses TRBV12-5 with TRBJ2-2, with 8 nucleotides matching TRBD2. V shed 2 bases and J 5 bases; nucleotides not matched to a gene: 10. Germline V CDR1 and CDR2: LGHNT, FRNRAP. The CDR3 has 17 residues. DNA of the CDR3: TGTGCTAGTGGTTTGACGAGATACGGGGGGGCGACCGGGGAGCTGTTTTTT. Translation gives CASGLTRYGGATGELFF.

The sample holds many counts of this clonotype. The V call is TRBV7-9, the J call TRBJ2-5, with D unresolved. Germline assignment: CDR1 SEHNR and CDR2 FQNEAQ (reference sequence). V dropped 5 bases and J dropped 2 bases, with 9 bases sitting between them. The CDR3 sequence is 13 residues long. The DNA of the CDR3 is TGTGCCAGCAGCCCCGAGTGGCAAGAGACCCAGTACTTC. Translation gives CASSPEWQETQYF.

This clonotype was seen many times. The V gene is TRBV2, the J gene TRBJ2-1; 8 bases agree with TRBD1. This CDR3 region has 15 residues. Per germline, CDR1 SNHLY and CDR2 FYNNEI. J gave up 2 bases and V 3 bases, and 3 bases lay outside the gene matches. The CDR3 region has the DNA TGTGCCAGCAGTGAGCAGGGGGCGACCTACAATGAGCAGTTCTTC. This gives the protein CASSEQGATYNEQFF.

At least ten counts were recorded for this clonotype. The gene calls are TRBV24-1 and TRBJ2-3; D uncertain. V was clipped by 6 bases and J by 6 bases, with 15 bases between them. The CDR3 runs 14 residues. The germline V gene encodes CDR1 KGHDR and CDR2 SFDVKD. CDR3 sequence reads: CATSRSATADTQYF. For the CDR3, the DNA is TGTGCCACCAGTAGGTCGGCAACGGCGGATACGCAGTATTTT.

This clonotype was detected many times. The chain is built from TRBV7-6 and TRBJ1-4, with D hard to call. The CDR3 is made up of 14 amino acids. Trimming took off 1 base at V and 4 bases at J, with 7 bases between the two ends. Per germline, CDR1 SGHVS and CDR2 FNYEAQ. The CDR3 sequence is CASSLGGGNEKLFF. The DNA of the CDR3 is TGTGCCAGCAGCTTAGGAGGCGGTAATGAAAAACTGTTTTTT.

The CDR3 sequence: CASSSLAGQDYEQYF. In nucleotides, the CDR3 is TGTGCCAGTAGTAGTCTAGCGGGACAGGACTACGAGCAGTACTTC. This chain joins TRBV19 and TRBJ2-7; D might be TRBD2 (9 bases). In germline, CDR1 is LNHDA, CDR2 SQIVND (reference sequence). V was clipped by 4 bases and J by 3 bases, with 16 bases between them. This CDR3 comprises 15 residues.

This clonotype was recorded at least ten times. This chain uses TRBV29-1 with TRBJ2-4, with 9 bases fitting TRBD1. Unmatched junction bases numbered 4, after V lost 2 bases and J lost 8 bases. The CDR3 contains 13 residues. CDR1 SQVTM and CDR2 ANQGSEA come from the germline V gene. The CDR3, as DNA: TGCAGCGTTGAACCACGGGACAGGGACATTCAGTACTTC. Translated, it gives CSVEPRDRDIQYF.

This clonotype was observed many times. This rearrangement joins TRBV4-2 to TRBJ1-2; 7 nucleotides line up with TRBD1. Germline assignment: CDR1 LGHNA and CDR2 YNFKEQ. V lost 1 base and J lost 4; bases outside the gene matches: 6. The CDR3 covers 15 residues. This CDR3 is CASSQVQGGAYGYTF. DNA of the CDR3: TGTGCCAGCAGCCAAGTTCAGGGGGGAGCCTATGGCTACACCTTC.

This clonotype was counted many times. CDR3 sequence (DNA): TGTGCCAGCTGTCCGACAGGGAGAGAGAATCAGCCCCAGCATTTT. Its translation is CASCPTGRENQPQHF. This rearrangement joins TRBV5-5 to TRBJ1-5, with 7 bases matching TRBD1. There are 15 residues in the CDR3. V shed 7 bases and J 4 bases; nucleotides not matched to a gene: 11. Germline V gene sequence: CDR1 SGHKS, CDR2 YYEKEE (reference sequence). The full variable domain, in which reference TRBV5-5 and TRBJ1-5 provide the parts outside the CDR3, is DAGVTQSPTHLIKTRGQQVTLRCSPISGHKSVSWYQQVLGQGPQFIFQYYEKEERGRGNFPDRFSARQFPNYSSELNVNALLLGDSALYLCASCPTGRENQPQHFGDGTRLSIL.

This clonotype was detected ten times or more. The chain is built from TRBV19 and TRBJ2-5; no definite D call. V was cut by 3 bases and J by 1 base, with 9 bases left in between. This CDR3 region has 14 residues. CDR1 and CDR2 from the germline V gene are LNHDA and SQIVND (reference sequence). This CDR3 is CASSISRLQETQYF. The CDR3 bases are TGTGCCAGTAGTATCTCCCGCCTCCAAGAGACCCAGTACTTC.

This clonotype has ten or more counts. This sequence joins TRBV4-1 and TRBJ2-7, with 7 positions matching TRBD2. CDR3 length equals 17 residues. Germline CDR1 is MGHRA and CDR2 is YSYEKL. Germline trimming cut 0 bases from V and 1 base from J; bases unmatched to any gene: 9. In DNA form, the CDR3 reads TGCGCCAGCAGCCAAGAAAGAGCGGGACCGAGATCCTACGAGCAGTACTTC. It yields the protein CASSQERAGPRSYEQYF.

This chain joins TRBV13 and TRBJ1-1; D is perhaps TRBD1 (6 bases). The V and J ends lost 6 bases and 3 bases respectively, with 11 bases between them. This CDR3 is 13 amino acids long. CDR1 is PRHDT and CDR2 is FYEKMQ in the germline V gene (reference sequence). CDR3 DNA sequence: TGTGCCAGCAGTGAGGGGGGGTACACTGAAGCTTTCTTT. Protein product: CASSEGGYTEAFF.

This sequence joins TRBV2 and TRBJ2-1; 9 nucleotides align to TRBD1. This CDR3 has 14 residues. Trimming removed 6 bases from V and 10 bases from J; junction bases left unmatched: 10. Germline V gene sequence: CDR1 SNHLY, CDR2 FYNNEI. The CDR3 bases are TGTGCCAGCAGGCCCGGGACAGGGTCCTACGAGCAGTTCTTC. It translates to CASRPGTGSYEQFF.

This clonotype has ten or more counts. V usage is TRBV3-1 and J usage is TRBJ2-7; 8 bases line up with TRBD2. The CDR3 runs 14 residues. Germline V lookup: CDR1 LGHDT, CDR2 YNNKEL (reference sequence). The trim removed 0 bases at V and 6 bases at J, leaving 4 bases unmatched. CDR3 sequence (DNA): TGTGCCAGCAGCCAAGAGTTTGGGACTAGCGAGCAGTACTTC. Protein sequence: CASSQEFGTSEQYF.

This clonotype has at least ten counts. This chain links TRBV21-1 with TRBJ2-2; no check of the table's D call, TRBD1, against the DNA was made. TRBV21-1 is assigned pseudogene status. CDR3 length: 15 residues. Here the CDR3 DNA reads TGTGCCAGCAGCAAAGGACAGGGGTGCACCGGGGAGCTGTTTTTT. Translating it yields CASSKGQGCTGELFF.